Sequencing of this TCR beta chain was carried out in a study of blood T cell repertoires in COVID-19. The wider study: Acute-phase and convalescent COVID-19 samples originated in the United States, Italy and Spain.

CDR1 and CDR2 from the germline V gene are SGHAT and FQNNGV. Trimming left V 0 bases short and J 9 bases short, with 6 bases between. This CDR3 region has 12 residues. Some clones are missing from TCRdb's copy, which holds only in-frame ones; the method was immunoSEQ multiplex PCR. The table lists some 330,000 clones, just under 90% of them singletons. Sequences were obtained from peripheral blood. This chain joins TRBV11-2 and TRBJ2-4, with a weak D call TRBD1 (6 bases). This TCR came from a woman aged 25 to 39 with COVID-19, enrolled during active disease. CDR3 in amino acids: CASSLDRGIQYF. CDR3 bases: TGTGCCAGCAGCTTAGACAGGGGCATTCAGTACTTC.